This note documents a single T cell receptor (beta chain) sequence. The antigen is undetermined. Clones were read by immunoSEQ multiplex PCR, and TCRdb kept only the in-frame ones, dropping some. The data show 170,000 or so clones, 90% seen once. These data originate in a study of T cell responses to AZD1222 COVID-19 vaccine. Study as a whole: Researchers grouped second doses given at about 4 or about 12 weeks into one pool. Whole-study findings and limits: Repertoires were obtained only post-peak T cell response.

J gave up 6 bases and V 5 bases, and 5 bases lay outside the gene matches. Per germline, CDR1 SGHTA and CDR2 FQGTGA. This CDR3 has 14 amino acids. This receptor was obtained from an adult in good health. The gene calls are TRBV7-3 and TRBJ2-3; TRBD1 agrees at 10 bases. Sequenced here: peripheral blood, sampled on day 0 of AZD1222 vaccination. CDR3: CASSRDRGTDTQYF. As DNA, the CDR3 is TGTGCCAGCAGCCGGGACAGGGGAACGGATACGCAGTATTTT.